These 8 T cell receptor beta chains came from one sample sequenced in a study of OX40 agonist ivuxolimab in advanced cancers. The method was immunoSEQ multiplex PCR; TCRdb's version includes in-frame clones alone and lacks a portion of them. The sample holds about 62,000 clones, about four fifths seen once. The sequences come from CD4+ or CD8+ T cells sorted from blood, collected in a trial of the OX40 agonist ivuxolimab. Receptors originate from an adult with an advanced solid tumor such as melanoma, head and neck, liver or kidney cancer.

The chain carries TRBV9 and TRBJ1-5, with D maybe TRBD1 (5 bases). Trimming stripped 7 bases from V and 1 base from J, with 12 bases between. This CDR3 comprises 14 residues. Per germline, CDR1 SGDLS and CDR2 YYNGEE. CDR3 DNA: TGTGCCAGCGCATCGGGGCTGAGCAATCAGCCCCAGCATTTT. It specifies CASASGLSNQPQHF.

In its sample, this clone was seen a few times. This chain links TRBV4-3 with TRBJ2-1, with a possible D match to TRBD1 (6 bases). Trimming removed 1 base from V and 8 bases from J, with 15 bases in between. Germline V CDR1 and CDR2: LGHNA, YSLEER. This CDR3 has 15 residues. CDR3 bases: TGCGCCAGCAGCCAAGTGTGGCAGGGGCGGGATGAGCAGTTCTTC. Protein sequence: CASSQVWQGRDEQFF.

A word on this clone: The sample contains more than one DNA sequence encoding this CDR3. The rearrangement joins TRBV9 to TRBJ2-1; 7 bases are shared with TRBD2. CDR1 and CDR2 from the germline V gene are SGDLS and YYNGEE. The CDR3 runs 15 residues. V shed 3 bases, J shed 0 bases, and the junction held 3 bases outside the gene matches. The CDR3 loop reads CASSASGSSYNEQFF. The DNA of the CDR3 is TGTGCCAGCAGCGCTAGCGGAAGCTCCTACAATGAGCAGTTCTTC.

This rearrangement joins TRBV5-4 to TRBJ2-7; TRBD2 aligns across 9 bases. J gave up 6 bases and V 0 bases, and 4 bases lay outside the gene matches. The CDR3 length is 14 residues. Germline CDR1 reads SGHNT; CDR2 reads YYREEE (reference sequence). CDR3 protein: CASSLVAGASEQYF. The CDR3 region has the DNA TGTGCCAGCAGCTTGGTAGCGGGAGCTAGCGAGCAGTACTTC.

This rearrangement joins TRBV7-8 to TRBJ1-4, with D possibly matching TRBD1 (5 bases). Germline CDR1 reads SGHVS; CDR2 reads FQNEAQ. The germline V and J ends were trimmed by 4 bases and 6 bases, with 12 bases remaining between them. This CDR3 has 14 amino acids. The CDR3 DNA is TGTGCCAGCAGCTACTTACAGGAGGATGAAAAACTGTTTTTT. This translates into CASSYLQEDEKLFF.

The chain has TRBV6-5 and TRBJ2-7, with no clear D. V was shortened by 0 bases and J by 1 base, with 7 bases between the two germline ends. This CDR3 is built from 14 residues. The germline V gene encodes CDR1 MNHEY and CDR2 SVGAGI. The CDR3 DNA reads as TGTGCCAGCAGTTACTCAGGACCTTCCTACGAGCAGTACTTC. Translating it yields CASSYSGPSYEQYF.

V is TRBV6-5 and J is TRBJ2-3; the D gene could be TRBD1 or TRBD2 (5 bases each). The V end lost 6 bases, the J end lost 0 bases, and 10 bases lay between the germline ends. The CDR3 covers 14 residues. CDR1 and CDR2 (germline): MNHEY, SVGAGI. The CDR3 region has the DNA TGTGCCAGCAGCTGGGACCTGAGCACAGATACGCAGTATTTT. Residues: CASSWDLSTDTQYF.

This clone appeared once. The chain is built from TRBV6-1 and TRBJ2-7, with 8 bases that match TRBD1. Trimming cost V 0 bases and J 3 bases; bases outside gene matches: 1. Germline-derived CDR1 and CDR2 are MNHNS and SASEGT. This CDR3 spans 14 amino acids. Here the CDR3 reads CASSEAGQGYEQYF. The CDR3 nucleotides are TGTGCCAGCAGTGAAGCAGGACAGGGCTACGAGCAGTACTTC.